The sequence of this T cell receptor beta chain was determined in a study of high-grade serous ovarian cancer treatment subgroups. About the research overall: On average, 14,192 reads and 7,494 unique TCR beta rearrangements were obtained per sample. General observations from the study: These tumor repertoires lack spatial information from bulk sequencing. Higher neoantigen levels went with greater TCR clonal relatedness. Repertoire similarity ranged roughly 0.095 to 0.8 between tumors of one patient.

Trimming stripped 1 base from V and 2 bases from J, with 12 bases between. Germline V gives CDR1 SGHAT, CDR2 FQNNGV. The CDR3 consists of 15 residues. As regards this clone: No antigen is known for it.

The tumor samples were collected prior to definitive surgery or chemotherapy. Sequencing was performed with immunoSEQ multiplex PCR; in TCRdb, only in-frame clones are kept and a portion is missing. The sample includes around 2,000 clones, roughly four fifths of them seen just once. This clonotype was sampled from a human donor with high-grade serous ovarian cancer. Source material: tumor tissue. The chain carries TRBV11-2 and TRBJ2-7, with D perhaps being TRBD1 or TRBD2 (5 bases each). The CDR3 region is CASSLGARGAYEQYF. DNA for the CDR3: TGTGCCAGCAGCTTAGGGGCCCGGGGCGCCTACGAGCAGTACTTC.